Included here is one T cell receptor (beta chain) sequence, with context. Its antigen is still unknown. CDR1 and CDR2 from the germline V gene are MNHEY and SVGAGI. Trimming stripped 5 bases from V and 5 bases from J, with 9 bases between. The CDR3 spans 12 residues. Each CDR3 protein is one row after TCRdb ran MiXCR on the 5' RACE reads. Of 7,500 to 8,500 distinct CDR3 sequences listed, under 60% are singletons. Whole-study results and caveats: Tumor memory CD4+ T cell TCR gene usage clustered with blood and lymph node memory CD4+ cells and lymph node naive CD4+ cells.

The rearrangement links TRBV6-5 to TRBJ1-1; D unclear. Specimen: memory CD4+ T cells sorted from a lymph node. Subset given: memory CD4+ T cells, CD4+CD45RO+CD25-. The clonotype comes from a female donor with breast cancer. The CDR3 DNA is TGTGCCAGCAGTCCCTCGGGGACTGAAGCTTTCTTT. As protein: CASSPSGTEAFF.